One sample yielded the 8 T cell receptor beta chains listed below, sequenced in a study of identical twins. TCRdb redid the calling of the 5' RACE reads with MiXCR, one entry per CDR3 protein. The data show about 700,000 distinct CDR3 sequences, 8.5% to 9% seen once. The same data also contributed to another study, on yellow fever vaccine responses in identical twins.

The sample comprised PBMCs. The receptors originated from a woman aged 18-30 years in good health.

This clonotype was observed a few times. V is TRBV7-2 and J is TRBJ2-2; D not resolved. V was trimmed by 5 bases and J by 5 bases, leaving 9 bases between them. Germline V gives CDR1 SGHTA, CDR2 FQGNSA. The CDR3 sequence is 13 residues long. DNA of the CDR3: TGTGCCAGCAGCCGGCGTGCGACCGGGGAGCTGTTTTTT. This gives the protein CASSRRATGELFF. Full variable domain (remainder filled in from reference TRBV7-2 and TRBJ2-2): GAGVSQSPSNKVTEKGKDVELRCDPISGHTALYWYRQSLGQGLEFLIYFQGNSAPDKSGLPSDRFSAERTGGSVSTLTIQRTQQEDSAVYLCASSRRATGELFFGEGSRLTVL.

The chain employs TRBV7-8 and TRBJ2-3; perhaps TRBD2 as D (7 bases). From germline, CDR1 is SGHVS and CDR2 FQNEAQ. This CDR3 has 17 residues. V dropped 1 base and J dropped 2 bases, with 16 bases sitting between them. In DNA form, the CDR3 reads TGTGCCAGCAGCTTAGAGAAGGCGGGGGACAACACAGATACGCAGTATTTT. Translated, it gives CASSLEKAGDNTDTQYF.

DNA for the CDR3: TGTGCCAGCAGCAAGAAGCGGGGGGGCCTACACAATGAGCAGTTCTTC. Protein sequence: CASSKKRGGLHNEQFF. The V gene is TRBV7-9, the J gene TRBJ2-1, with TRBD2 identical over 10 bases. CDR3 length: 16 residues. Germline V gene data show CDR1 as SEHNR and CDR2 as FQNEAQ (reference sequence). V gave up 5 bases and J gave up 5 bases; unmatched junction bases: 9.

Points on this clonotype: One end of the junction does not line up with germline, which may come from a read error. This sequence joins TRBV7-8 and TRBJ2-5, with D perhaps given as TRBD1 or TRBD2 (5 bases each). The CDR3 extends over 15 amino acids. Germline V lookup: CDR1 SGHVS, CDR2 FQNEAQ. Here the CDR3 DNA reads TGTACCAGCAGCTTGGGACCAGCCGGTCTTGAGACCCAGTACTTC. It specifies CTSSLGPAGLETQYF.

This clonotype was counted a few times. The rearrangement uses TRBV10-3 and TRBJ2-5; D might be TRBD2 (6 bases). CDR3 size: 13 residues. Germline CDR1 is ENHRY and CDR2 is SYGVKD. The ends were cut back, 7 bases at V and 5 bases at J, with 14 bases in the middle. The CDR3 DNA sequence: TGTGCCATCATGCGCGGGATTAGGGAGACCCAGTACTTC. It yields the protein CAIMRGIRETQYF.

This clonotype was seen ten or more times. The chain couples TRBV15 to TRBJ2-7; TRBD2 matches 8 bases. V was pared by 0 bases and J by 3 bases, with 7 bases of the junction left unmatched. Germline V gene data show CDR1 as LNHNV and CDR2 as YYDKDF (reference sequence). The CDR3 runs to 16 residues. The CDR3 DNA follows: TGTGCCACCAGCAGAGATCGGAGGACTAGCTTCTACGAGCAGTACTTC. It specifies CATSRDRRTSFYEQYF. Looking up the rest from reference TRBV15 and TRBJ2-7 gives the full variable domain: DAMVIQNPRYQVTQFGKPVTLSCSQTLNHNVMYWYQQKSSQAPKLLFHYYDKDFNNEADTPDNFQSRRPNTSFCFLDIRSPGLGDTAMYLCATSRDRRTSFYEQYFGPGTRLTVT.

The V gene is TRBV5-1, the J gene TRBJ2-7, with TRBD1 as a possible D gene (7 bases). This CDR3 spans 20 amino acids. V was shortened by 2 bases and J by 3 bases, with 30 bases between the two germline ends. Germline CDR1 is SGHRS and CDR2 is YFSETQ. CDR3 bases: TGCGCCAGCAGCTTCGGGGGTAGGGTCGGGGTCTTCGACAGGGTCTACGAGCAGTACTTC. It yields the protein CASSFGGRVGVFDRVYEQYF.

This clonotype has a count of ten or more. This chain uses TRBV12-3 or TRBV12-4 with TRBJ2-1; 7 bases align to TRBD1. The CDR3 loop spans 15 amino acids. The V and J ends lost 4 bases and 0 bases, in that order; junction bases with no gene match: 3. CDR3 sequence: CASSWDSDSYNEQFF. The CDR3 region has the DNA TGTGCCAGCAGTTGGGACAGCGACTCCTACAATGAGCAGTTCTTC.